Given below is one TCR beta chain in context. Its antigen remains unidentified. CDR1 MNHEY and CDR2 SVGAGI come from the germline V gene. CDR3 size: 16 residues. What made the TCR beta cDNA was 5'RACE template switching with UMIs. TCRdb re-called the 5' RACE reads, yielding one record per CDR3 amino acid sequence without DNA. This sample's table has around 550,000 distinct CDR3 sequences. This sample is drawn from a study of T cells expressing NK-cell markers. On the study more broadly: Each TCR beta repertoire originated in sorted T cells that were CD3+CD56+NKG2C+, CD3+CD56+NKG2C- or CD3+CD56-NKG2C+. Seven of the eight sequenced donors were HCMV-seropositive; one was seronegative. Study-wide findings and caveats: Several donors had dominant NKG2C+ clonotypes that comprised about 1.0-8% of their CD8+ T cells.

What was sequenced was blood T cells: a sorted CD56 or NKG2C T cell subset, CD4+ or CD8+ T cells, or bulk PBMC T cells (not recorded which). This TCR came from a man aged 18 to 29 in good health. The rearrangement links TRBV6-5 to TRBJ1-5; the D call of TRBD1 rests on TCRdb alone, since no DNA is present to check it. This chain's CDR3 is CASSYSGTGANQPQHF.